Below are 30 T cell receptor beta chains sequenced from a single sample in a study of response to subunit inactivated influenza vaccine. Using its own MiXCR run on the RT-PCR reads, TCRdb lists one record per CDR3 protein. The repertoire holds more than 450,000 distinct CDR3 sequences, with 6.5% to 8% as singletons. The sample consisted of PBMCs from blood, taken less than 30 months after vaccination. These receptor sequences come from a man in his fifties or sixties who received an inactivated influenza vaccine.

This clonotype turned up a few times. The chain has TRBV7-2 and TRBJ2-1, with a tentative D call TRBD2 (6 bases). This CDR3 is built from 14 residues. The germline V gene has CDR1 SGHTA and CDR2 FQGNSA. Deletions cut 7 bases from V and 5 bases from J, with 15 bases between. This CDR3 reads CASTPSSGHNEQFF. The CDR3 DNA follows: TGTGCCAGCACCCCGTCCAGCGGGCACAATGAGCAGTTCTTC.

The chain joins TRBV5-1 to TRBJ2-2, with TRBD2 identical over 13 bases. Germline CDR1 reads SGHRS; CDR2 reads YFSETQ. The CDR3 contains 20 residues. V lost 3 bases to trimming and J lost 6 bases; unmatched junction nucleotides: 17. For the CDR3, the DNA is TGCGCCAGCAGCTCGAAACCAGCGGGACTAGCGGGATCGGGGTCCGGGGAGCTGTTTTTT. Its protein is CASSSKPAGLAGSGSGELFF.

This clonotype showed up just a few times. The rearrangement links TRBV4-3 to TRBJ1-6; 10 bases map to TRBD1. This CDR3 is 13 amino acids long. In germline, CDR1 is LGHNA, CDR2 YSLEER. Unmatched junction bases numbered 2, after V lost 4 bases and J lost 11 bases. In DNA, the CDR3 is TGCGCCAGCAGCCGACAGGGGGCGGCACCCCTCCACTTT. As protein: CASSRQGAAPLHF.

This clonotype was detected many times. The CDR3 sequence is CSVEKGNEQFF. Written as DNA, the CDR3 is TGCAGCGTTGAAAAAGGGAATGAGCAGTTCTTC. The rearrangement links TRBV29-1 to TRBJ2-1; no clear D gene. This CDR3 spans 11 amino acids. CDR1 is SQVTM and CDR2 is ANQGSEA in the germline V gene. Trimming took off 2 bases at V and 7 bases at J, with 6 bases between the two ends.

CDR3 protein: CASSRGTYTGELFF. The CDR3 DNA reads TGTGCCAGCAGCCGGGGGACCTACACCGGGGAGCTGTTTTTT. The V and J genes are TRBV7-3 and TRBJ2-2; tentatively, D is TRBD2 (6 bases). V lost 5 bases, J lost 3 bases, and 10 bases lay in between. Germline CDR1 SGHTA, CDR2 FQGTGA. This CDR3 is built from 14 residues.

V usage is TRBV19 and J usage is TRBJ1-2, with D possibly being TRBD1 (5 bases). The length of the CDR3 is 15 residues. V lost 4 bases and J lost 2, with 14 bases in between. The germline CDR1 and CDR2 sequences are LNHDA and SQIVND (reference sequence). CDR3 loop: CASSTAGWGNYGYTF. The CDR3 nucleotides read TGTGCCAGTAGTACCGCAGGTTGGGGGAACTATGGCTACACCTTC.

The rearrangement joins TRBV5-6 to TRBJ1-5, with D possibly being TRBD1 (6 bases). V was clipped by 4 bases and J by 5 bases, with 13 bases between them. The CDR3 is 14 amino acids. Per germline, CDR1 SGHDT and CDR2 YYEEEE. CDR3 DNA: TGTGCCAGCAGCCTCAGGGGAGGGCATCAGCCCCAGCATTTT. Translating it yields CASSLRGGHQPQHF. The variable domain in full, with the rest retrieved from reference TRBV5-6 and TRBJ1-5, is DAGVTQSPTHLIKTRGQQVTLRCSPKSGHDTVSWYQQALGQGPQFIFQYYEEEERQRGNFPDRFSGHQFPNYSSELNVNALLLGDSALYLCASSLRGGHQPQHFGDGTRLSIL.

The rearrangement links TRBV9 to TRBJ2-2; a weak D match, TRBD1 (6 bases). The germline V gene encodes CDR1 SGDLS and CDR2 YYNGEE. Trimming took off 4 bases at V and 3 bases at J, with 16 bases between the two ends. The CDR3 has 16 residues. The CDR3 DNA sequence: TGTGCCAGCAGCCCAAGACCACAGGGAGACACCGGGGAGCTGTTTTTT. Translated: CASSPRPQGDTGELFF. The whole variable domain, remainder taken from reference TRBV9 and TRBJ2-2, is DSGVTQTPKHLITATGQRVTLRCSPRSGDLSVYWYQQSLDQGLQFLIQYYNGEERAKGNILERFSAQQFPDLHSELNLSSLELGDSALYFCASSPRPQGDTGELFFGEGSRLTVL.

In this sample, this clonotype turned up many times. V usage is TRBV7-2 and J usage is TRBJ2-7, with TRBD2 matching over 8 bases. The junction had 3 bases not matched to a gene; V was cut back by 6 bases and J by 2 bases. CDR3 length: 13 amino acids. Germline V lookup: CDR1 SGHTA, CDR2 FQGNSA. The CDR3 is CASRYSGAYEQYF. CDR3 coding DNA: TGTGCCAGCAGGTATAGCGGGGCCTACGAGCAGTACTTC.

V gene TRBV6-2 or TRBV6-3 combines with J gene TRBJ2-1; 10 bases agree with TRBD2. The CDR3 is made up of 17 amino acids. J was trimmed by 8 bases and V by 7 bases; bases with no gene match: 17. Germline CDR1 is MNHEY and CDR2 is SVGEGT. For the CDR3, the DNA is TGTGCCAGCAAACTACCCGTGGGGCTAGCGGGAGCTGATGAGCAGTTCTTC. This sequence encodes CASKLPVGLAGADEQFF.

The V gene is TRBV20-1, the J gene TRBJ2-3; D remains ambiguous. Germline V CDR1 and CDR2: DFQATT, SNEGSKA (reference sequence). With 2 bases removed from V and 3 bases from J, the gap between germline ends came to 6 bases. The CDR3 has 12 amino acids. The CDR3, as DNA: TGCAGTGCTAGACGTCCAACAGATACGCAGTATTTT. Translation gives CSARRPTDTQYF.

Here the CDR3 reads CASRLTWNIAGGWYNEQFF. In nucleotides, the CDR3 is TGTGCCAGCAGACTAACCTGGAATATAGCGGGGGGTTGGTACAATGAGCAGTTCTTC. This rearrangement joins TRBV6-2 or TRBV6-3 to TRBJ2-1; 10 bases map to TRBD2. CDR3 length: 19 residues. Trimming at V came to 6 bases and at J to 4 bases, leaving 18 bases not matched to a gene. The germline CDR1 and CDR2 sequences are MNHEY and SVGEGT.

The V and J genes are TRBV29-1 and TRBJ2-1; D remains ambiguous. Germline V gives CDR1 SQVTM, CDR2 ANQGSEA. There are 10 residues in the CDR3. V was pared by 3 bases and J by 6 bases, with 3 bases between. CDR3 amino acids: CSVDTNEQFF. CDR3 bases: TGCAGCGTTGATACCAATGAGCAGTTCTTC.

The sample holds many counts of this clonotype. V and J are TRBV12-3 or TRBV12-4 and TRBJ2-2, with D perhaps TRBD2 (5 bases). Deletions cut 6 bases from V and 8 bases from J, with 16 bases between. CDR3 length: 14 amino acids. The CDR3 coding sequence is TGTGCCAGCAGCAACGCTGAGGGTAGAGGGGAGCTGTTTTTT. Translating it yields CASSNAEGRGELFF.

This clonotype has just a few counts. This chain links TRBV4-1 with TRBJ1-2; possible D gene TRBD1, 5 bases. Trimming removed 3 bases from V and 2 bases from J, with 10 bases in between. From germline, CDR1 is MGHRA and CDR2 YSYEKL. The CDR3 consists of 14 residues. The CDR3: CASSHGTENYGYTF. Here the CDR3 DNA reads TGCGCCAGCAGCCACGGGACGGAAAACTATGGCTACACCTTC.

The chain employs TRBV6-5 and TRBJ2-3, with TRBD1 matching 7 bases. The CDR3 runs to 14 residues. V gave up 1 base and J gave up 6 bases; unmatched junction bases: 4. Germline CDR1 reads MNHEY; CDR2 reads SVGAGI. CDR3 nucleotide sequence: TGTGCCAGCAGTTACTTACAGGGGTCGGATACGCAGTATTTT. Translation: CASSYLQGSDTQYF.

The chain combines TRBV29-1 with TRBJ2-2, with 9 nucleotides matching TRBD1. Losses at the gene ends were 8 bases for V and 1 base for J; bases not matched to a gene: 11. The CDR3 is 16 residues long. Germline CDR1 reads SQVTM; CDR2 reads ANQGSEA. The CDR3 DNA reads TGCAGCATGGAACTAATGGACAGGGGGAACACCGGGGAGCTGTTTTTT. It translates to CSMELMDRGNTGELFF.

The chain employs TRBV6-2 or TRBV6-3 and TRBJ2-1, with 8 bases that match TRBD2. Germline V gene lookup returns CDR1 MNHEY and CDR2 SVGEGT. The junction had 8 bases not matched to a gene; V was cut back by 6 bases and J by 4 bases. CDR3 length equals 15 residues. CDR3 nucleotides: TGTGCCAGCAGAAAAGCGGGGGATAGGTACAATGAGCAGTTCTTC. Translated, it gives CASRKAGDRYNEQFF.

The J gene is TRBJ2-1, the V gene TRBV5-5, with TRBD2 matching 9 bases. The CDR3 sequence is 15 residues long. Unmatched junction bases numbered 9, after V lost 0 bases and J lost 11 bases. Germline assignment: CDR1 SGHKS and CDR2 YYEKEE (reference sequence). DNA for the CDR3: TGTGCCAGCAGCTTGGTGGGGGTTAGCGGGGGCCAGCAGTTCTTC. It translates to CASSLVGVSGGQQFF.

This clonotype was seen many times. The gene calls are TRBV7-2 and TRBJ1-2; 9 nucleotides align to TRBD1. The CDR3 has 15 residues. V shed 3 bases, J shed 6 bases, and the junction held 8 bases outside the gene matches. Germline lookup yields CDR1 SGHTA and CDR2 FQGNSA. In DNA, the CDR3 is TGTGCCAGCAGCTTGGTTCCCGGGACAGGGAATGGCTACACCTTC. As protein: CASSLVPGTGNGYTF.

The CDR3, as DNA: TGTGCCAGCAGTATGATACAGGCAACGAACACCGGGGAGCTGTTTTTT. Protein product: CASSMIQATNTGELFF. The chain employs TRBV5-8 and TRBJ2-2; D perhaps matches TRBD1 (5 bases). In germline, CDR1 is SGHTS, CDR2 YDEGEE. The CDR3 length is 16 residues. Trimming left V 5 bases short and J 0 bases short, with 14 bases between.

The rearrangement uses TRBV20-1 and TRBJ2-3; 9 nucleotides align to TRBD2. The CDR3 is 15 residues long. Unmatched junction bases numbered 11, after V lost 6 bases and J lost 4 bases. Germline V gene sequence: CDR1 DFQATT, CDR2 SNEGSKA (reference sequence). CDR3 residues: CSANPRGGGPDTQYF. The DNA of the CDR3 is TGCAGTGCAAACCCGCGGGGGGGCGGTCCAGATACGCAGTATTTT.

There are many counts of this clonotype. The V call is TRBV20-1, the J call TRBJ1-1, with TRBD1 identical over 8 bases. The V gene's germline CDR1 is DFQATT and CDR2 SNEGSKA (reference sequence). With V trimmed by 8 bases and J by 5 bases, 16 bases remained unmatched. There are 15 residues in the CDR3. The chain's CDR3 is CSTRLRQGAVTEAFF. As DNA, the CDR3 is TGCAGTACACGACTTCGGCAGGGGGCAGTAACTGAAGCTTTCTTT.

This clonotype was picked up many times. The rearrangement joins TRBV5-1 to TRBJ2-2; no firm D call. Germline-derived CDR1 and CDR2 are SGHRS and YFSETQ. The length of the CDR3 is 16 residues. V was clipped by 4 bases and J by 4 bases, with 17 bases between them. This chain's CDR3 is CASSPLLSVSTGELFF. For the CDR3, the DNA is TGCGCCAGCAGCCCCCTCCTAAGTGTGAGCACCGGGGAGCTGTTTTTT.

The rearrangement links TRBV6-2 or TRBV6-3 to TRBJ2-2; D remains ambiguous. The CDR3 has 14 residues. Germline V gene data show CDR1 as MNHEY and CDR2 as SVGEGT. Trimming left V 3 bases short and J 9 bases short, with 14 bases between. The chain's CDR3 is CASSYFLESWELFF. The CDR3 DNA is TGTGCCAGCAGTTATTTCCTTGAATCCTGGGAGCTGTTTTTT.

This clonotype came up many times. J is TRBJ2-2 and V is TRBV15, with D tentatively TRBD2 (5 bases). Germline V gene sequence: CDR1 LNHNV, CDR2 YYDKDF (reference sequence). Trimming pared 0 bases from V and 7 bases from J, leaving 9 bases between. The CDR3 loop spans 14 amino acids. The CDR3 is CATSRDTGIGELFF. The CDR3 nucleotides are TGTGCCACCAGCAGAGATACGGGGATCGGGGAGCTGTTTTTT.

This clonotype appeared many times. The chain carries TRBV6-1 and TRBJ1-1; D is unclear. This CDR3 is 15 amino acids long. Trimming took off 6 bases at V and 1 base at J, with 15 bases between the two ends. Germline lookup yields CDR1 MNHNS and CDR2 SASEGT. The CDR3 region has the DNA TGTGCCAGCAGAAAATTAGGGCTGGGGAACACTGAAGCTTTCTTT. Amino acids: CASRKLGLGNTEAFF.

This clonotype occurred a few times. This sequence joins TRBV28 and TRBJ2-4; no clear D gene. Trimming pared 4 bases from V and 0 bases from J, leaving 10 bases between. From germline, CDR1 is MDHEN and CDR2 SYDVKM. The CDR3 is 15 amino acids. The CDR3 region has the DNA TGTGCCAGCAGTTCGCGTGCAGTAGCCAAAAACATTCAGTACTTC. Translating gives CASSSRAVAKNIQYF.

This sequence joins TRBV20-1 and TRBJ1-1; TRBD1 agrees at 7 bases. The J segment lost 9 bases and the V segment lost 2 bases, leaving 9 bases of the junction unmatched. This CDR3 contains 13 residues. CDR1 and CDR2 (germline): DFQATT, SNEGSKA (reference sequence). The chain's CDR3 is CSARNDVQGQAFF. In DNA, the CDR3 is TGCAGTGCTAGAAATGACGTACAGGGGCAAGCTTTCTTT.

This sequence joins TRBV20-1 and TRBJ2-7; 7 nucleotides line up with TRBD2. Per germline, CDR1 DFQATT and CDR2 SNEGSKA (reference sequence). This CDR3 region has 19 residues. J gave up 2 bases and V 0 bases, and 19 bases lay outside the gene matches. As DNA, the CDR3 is TGCAGTGCTAGAGATATTAGGAGACTAGCCGGAGCAATCACCTACGAGCAGTACTTC. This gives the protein CSARDIRRLAGAITYEQYF.